One TCR beta chain is described in this entry. The data belong to a study of blood T cell repertoires in COVID-19. Study as a whole: Acute-phase and convalescent COVID-19 samples originated in the United States, Italy and Spain. T cells, B-cell-depleted T cells, or PBMCs supplied cDNA or gDNA.

V was cut by 1 base and J by 9 bases, with 13 bases left in between. This CDR3 comprises 14 residues. Germline V gene sequence: CDR1 SGHVS, CDR2 FQNEAQ. Original handling: Quantification of nucleated cells was approximated via reference gene primer amplification. Profiling relied on immunoSEQ multiplex PCR, and the TCRdb table lists in-frame clones only, not all of them. Clonal size and the V and J genes are those of that table, whereas D and trimming came from the DNA. Among hundreds of thousands of clones, under 95% were seen once, and the ten largest hold less than 2.5%. Membership in each cohort depended on participant-reported clinical history.

This chain uses TRBV7-8 with TRBJ2-1, with a tentative D call TRBD1 (6 bases). Source material: PBMCs or T cells enriched from blood (not recorded which). This sequence was found in a young woman who had recovered from COVID-19. Written as DNA, the CDR3 is TGTGCCAGCAGCTTAGGGTCGGGGACACGTGAGCAGTTCTTC. Its protein product is CASSLGSGTREQFF.